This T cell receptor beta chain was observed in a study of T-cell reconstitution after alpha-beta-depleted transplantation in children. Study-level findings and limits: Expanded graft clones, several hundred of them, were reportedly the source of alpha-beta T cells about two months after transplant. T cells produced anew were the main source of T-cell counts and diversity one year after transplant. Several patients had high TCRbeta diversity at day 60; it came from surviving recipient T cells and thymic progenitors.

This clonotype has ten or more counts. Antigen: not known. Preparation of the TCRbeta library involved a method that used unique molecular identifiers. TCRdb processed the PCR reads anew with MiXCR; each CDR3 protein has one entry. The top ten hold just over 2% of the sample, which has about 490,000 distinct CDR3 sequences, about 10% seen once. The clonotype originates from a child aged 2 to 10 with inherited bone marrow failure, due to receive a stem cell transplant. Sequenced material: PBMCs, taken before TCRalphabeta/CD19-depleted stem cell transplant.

CDR3 sequence (DNA): TGCGCCAGCAGCGGACAGGGGGCCCAAGAGACCCAGTACTTC. It codes for CASSGQGAQETQYF. The chain joins TRBV5-1 to TRBJ2-5, with 11 bases that match TRBD1. Germline CDR1 SGHRS, CDR2 YFSETQ. V lost 4 bases, J lost 1 base, and 0 bases stayed unmatched. The CDR3 has 14 amino acids.